This TCR beta chain was sequenced during a study of T cell changes during pregnancy in multiple sclerosis. Trimming cost V 0 bases and J 5 bases, with 13 bases left between them. The CDR3 consists of 16 residues. In germline, CDR1 is LGHNA, CDR2 YNFKEQ. Assay: immunoSEQ multiplex PCR; the TCRdb copy retains only in-frame clones and omits some. The sample yields approximately 50,000 clones, over 80% seen once. The sample consisted of CD4+ T cells from peripheral blood mononuclear cells, taken in the third trimester of pregnancy. The TCR was taken from a female donor with multiple sclerosis, enrolled in a pregnancy study. The chain carries TRBV4-2 and TRBJ2-2; TRBD2 might be the D (6 bases). The CDR3 is CASSQDGSRRTGELFF. As DNA, the CDR3 is TGTGCCAGCAGCCAAGACGGGAGTCGTCGTACCGGGGAGCTGTTTTTT.